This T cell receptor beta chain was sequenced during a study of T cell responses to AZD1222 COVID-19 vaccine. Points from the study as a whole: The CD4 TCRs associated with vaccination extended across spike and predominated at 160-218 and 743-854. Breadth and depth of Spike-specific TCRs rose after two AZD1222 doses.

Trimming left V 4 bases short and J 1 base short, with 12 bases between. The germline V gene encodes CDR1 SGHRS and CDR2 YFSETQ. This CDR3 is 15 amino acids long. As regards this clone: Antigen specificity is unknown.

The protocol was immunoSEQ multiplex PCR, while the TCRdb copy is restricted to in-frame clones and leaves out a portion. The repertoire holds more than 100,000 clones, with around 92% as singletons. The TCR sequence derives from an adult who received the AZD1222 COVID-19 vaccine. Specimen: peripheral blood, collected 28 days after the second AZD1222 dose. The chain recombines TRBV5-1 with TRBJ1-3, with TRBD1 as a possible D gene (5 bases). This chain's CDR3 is CASSDGGGSGNTIYF. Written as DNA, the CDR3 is TGCGCCAGCAGCGATGGCGGGGGGTCTGGAAACACCATATATTTT.